This T cell receptor (beta chain) came from a study of early T cells in non-severe SARS-CoV-2 infection. MiXCR, applied by TCRdb to the 5' RACE reads, yields one record per CDR3 protein. Among approximately 84,000 distinct CDR3 sequences listed, about 15% were seen once. The specimen sequenced was whole blood. This receptor was taken from an adult who was a healthcare worker with PCR-confirmed SARS-CoV-2 infection or an uninfected control (not recorded which).

For the CDR3, the DNA is TGTGCCAGCAGTGACTCGAACAATGAGCAGTTCTTC. It codes for CASSDSNNEQFF. V usage is TRBV6-4 and J usage is TRBJ2-1; D call uncertain. The CDR3 runs 12 residues. Germline V gives CDR1 MRHNA, CDR2 SNTAGT. Trimming left V 0 bases short and J 5 bases short, with 2 bases between.